A selection of T cell receptor beta chains follows, all from one sample in a study of T cells in Graves' hyperthyroidism and ophthalmopathy. One entry per CDR3 protein, called by TCRdb with MiXCR from the multiplex PCR reads. The sample holds 350,000 to 450,000 distinct CDR3 sequences, about 18% seen once. The sample comprised blood. Source of these receptors: a woman younger than 45 with Graves' hyperthyroidism that later progressed to Graves' ophthalmopathy. CDR3s include the opening cysteine and the closing phenylalanine or tryptophan. Fields, in order: V gene, clone size, D gene, CDR3 length, J gene, CDR3 DNA, CDR3 protein. A D gene is named only where the DNA matches it firmly. Only some rows state a clone size, as once, few, many or a class for expanded clones.

v_gene: TRBV10-3; abundance: .; d_gene: .; len: 14; j_gene: TRBJ2-7; CDR3nt: TGTGCCATCAGTACCTCCCCCCGGGACAACGAGCAGTACTTC; CDR3aa: CAISTSPRDNEQYF
v_gene: TRBV11-2; abundance: many; d_gene: .; len: 17; j_gene: TRBJ1-2; CDR3nt: TGTGCCAGCAGCTCGCGTTTTGTCGGCGGCAACACCCAAGGCTACACCTTC; CDR3aa: CASSSRFVGGNTQGYTF
v_gene: TRBV12-3/TRBV12-4; abundance: many; d_gene: .; len: 12; j_gene: TRBJ2-7; CDR3nt: TGTGCCAGCAGTGTACAGTCCTACGAGCAGTACTTC; CDR3aa: CASSVQSYEQYF
v_gene: TRBV7-9; abundance: many; d_gene: .; len: 18; j_gene: TRBJ1-2; CDR3nt: TGTGCCAGCAGCCTACGCACAAGTTCAGGATCAGCTAACTATGGCTACACCTTC; CDR3aa: CASSLRTSSGSANYGYTF
v_gene: TRBV6-5; abundance: many; d_gene: .; len: 16; j_gene: TRBJ1-2; CDR3nt: TGTGCCAGCAGTTACTCGTCTCAAATCGGGAACTATGGCTACACCTTC; CDR3aa: CASSYSSQIGNYGYTF
v_gene: TRBV6-2/TRBV6-3; abundance: many; d_gene: TRBD2; len: 15; j_gene: TRBJ2-7; CDR3nt: TGTGCCAGCAGTTACTCGTCTAGCGGGGGCTACGAGCAGTACTTC; CDR3aa: CASSYSSSGGYEQYF
v_gene: TRBV7-9; abundance: many; d_gene: .; len: 13; j_gene: TRBJ1-2; CDR3nt: TGTGCCAGCAGCTTCACTGTGAACTATGGCTACACCTTC; CDR3aa: CASSFTVNYGYTF
v_gene: TRBV27; abundance: many; d_gene: TRBD1; len: 14; j_gene: TRBJ2-5; CDR3nt: TGTGCCAGCCCGGGGGGACAGGGAGGAGAGACCCAGTACTTC; CDR3aa: CASPGGQGGETQYF
v_gene: TRBV7-2; abundance: .; d_gene: .; len: 15; j_gene: TRBJ2-7; CDR3nt: TGTGCCAGCAGCTTAGAGGGGGGAGTCGGGTACGAGCAGTACTTC; CDR3aa: CASSLEGGVGYEQYF
v_gene: TRBV20-1; abundance: many; d_gene: .; len: 15; j_gene: TRBJ2-1; CDR3nt: TGCAGTGCTGAAGACGGGGGAGCGTCCTACAATGAGCAGTTCTTC; CDR3aa: CSAEDGGASYNEQFF
v_gene: TRBV7-2; abundance: few; d_gene: .; len: 13; j_gene: TRBJ1-3; CDR3nt: TGTGCCAGCAGCAACAGGGTTGGAAACACCATGTATTTT; CDR3aa: CASSNRVGNTMYF
v_gene: TRBV5-1; abundance: many; d_gene: TRBD2; len: 16; j_gene: TRBJ2-7; CDR3nt: TGCGCCAGCAGCTTGACAGCGGGAGAGCACTCCTACGAGCAGTACTTC; CDR3aa: CASSLTAGEHSYEQYF
v_gene: TRBV2; abundance: few; d_gene: .; len: 15; j_gene: TRBJ2-1; CDR3nt: TGTGCCAGCAGTGAATGGAACAGGGTGGGAAATGAGCAGTTCTTC; CDR3aa: CASSEWNRVGNEQFF
v_gene: TRBV7-9; abundance: many; d_gene: .; len: 14; j_gene: TRBJ2-7; CDR3nt: TGTGCCAGCAGCTTGGGCATTGTAGGCTACGAGCAGTACTTC; CDR3aa: CASSLGIVGYEQYF
v_gene: TRBV11-2; abundance: many; d_gene: TRBD2; len: 15; j_gene: TRBJ2-7; CDR3nt: TGTGCCAGCAGCTTAGAGGCGGGGGGGACCTACGAGCAGTACTTC; CDR3aa: CASSLEAGGTYEQYF
v_gene: TRBV19; abundance: .; d_gene: .; len: 13; j_gene: TRBJ1-4; CDR3nt: TGTGCCAGTAGGAGGCGAGGCGTCGAAAAACTGTTTTTT; CDR3aa: CASRRRGVEKLFF
v_gene: TRBV19; abundance: .; d_gene: TRBD1; len: 18; j_gene: TRBJ1-1; CDR3nt: TGTGCCAGTAGTATAGGGGGACAGGGGGATTTCGTCGACACTGAAGCTTTCTTT; CDR3aa: CASSIGGQGDFVDTEAFF
v_gene: TRBV4-1; abundance: .; d_gene: .; len: 13; j_gene: TRBJ2-7; CDR3nt: TGCGCCAGCAGCCAAGCTTTCCTGTACGAGCAGTACTTC; CDR3aa: CASSQAFLYEQYF
v_gene: TRBV11-2; abundance: .; d_gene: TRBD1; len: 15; j_gene: TRBJ1-1; CDR3nt: TGTGCCAGCAGCATTTTACAGGGGTCGAACACTGAAGCTTTCTTT; CDR3aa: CASSILQGSNTEAFF
v_gene: TRBV6-1; abundance: few; d_gene: .; len: 12; j_gene: TRBJ2-4; CDR3nt: TGTGCCAGCAGTGAAGGGGGAAGCATTCAGTACTTC; CDR3aa: CASSEGGSIQYF
v_gene: TRBV9; abundance: many; d_gene: TRBD2; len: 14; j_gene: TRBJ2-5; CDR3nt: TGTGCCAGCAGCCCCCGGGGGGGCGATGAGACCCAGTACTTC; CDR3aa: CASSPRGGDETQYF
v_gene: TRBV3-1; abundance: .; d_gene: .; len: 15; j_gene: TRBJ1-1; CDR3nt: TGTGCCAGCAGCCTGACTAGCGGGCCCAACACTGAAGCTTTCTTT; CDR3aa: CASSLTSGPNTEAFF
v_gene: TRBV4-1; abundance: many; d_gene: TRBD1; len: 17; j_gene: TRBJ1-1; CDR3nt: TGCGCCAGCAGCCAGGGCGGGACAGGGGGCTTGAACACTGAAGCTTTCTTT; CDR3aa: CASSQGGTGGLNTEAFF
v_gene: TRBV3-1; abundance: many; d_gene: TRBD1; len: 16; j_gene: TRBJ1-1; CDR3nt: TGTGCCAGCAGCCAAGAAGGGGGCCCCAAGAACACTGAAGCTTTCTTT; CDR3aa: CASSQEGGPKNTEAFF
v_gene: TRBV30; abundance: many; d_gene: .; len: 15; j_gene: TRBJ2-5; CDR3nt: TGTGCCTGGAGCCAAGCACTAACCTCAGGGGAGACCCAGTACTTC; CDR3aa: CAWSQALTSGETQYF
v_gene: TRBV6-1; abundance: .; d_gene: TRBD2; len: 16; j_gene: TRBJ2-4; CDR3nt: TGTGCCAGCAGCCGTAGCGGGAGTGTAGCCAAAAACATTCAGTACTTC; CDR3aa: CASSRSGSVAKNIQYF
v_gene: TRBV24-1; abundance: many; d_gene: TRBD2; len: 16; j_gene: TRBJ2-2; CDR3nt: TGTGCCACCAGTGACTTGACACGTCCGGGGGGCGGGGAGCTGTTTTTT; CDR3aa: CATSDLTRPGGGELFF
v_gene: TRBV7-8; abundance: medium-sized; d_gene: .; len: 14; j_gene: TRBJ2-7; CDR3nt: TGTGCCAGCAGTCTAGGAACAGACTCCTACGAGCAGTACTTC; CDR3aa: CASSLGTDSYEQYF
v_gene: TRBV7-8; abundance: many; d_gene: .; len: 16; j_gene: TRBJ2-7; CDR3nt: TGTGCCAGCAGCTTAGGGGGGGGTAGGGGGGGCCTCGAGCAGTACTTC; CDR3aa: CASSLGGGRGGLEQYF
v_gene: TRBV6-1; abundance: many; d_gene: .; len: 15; j_gene: TRBJ1-6; CDR3nt: TGTGCCAGCAACAGCGGGACGGATCGAAATTCACCCCTCCACTTT; CDR3aa: CASNSGTDRNSPLHF
v_gene: TRBV6-1; abundance: .; d_gene: .; len: 13; j_gene: TRBJ1-4; CDR3nt: TGTGCCAGCAATCAGCGAACTAATGAAAAACTGTTTTTT; CDR3aa: CASNQRTNEKLFF